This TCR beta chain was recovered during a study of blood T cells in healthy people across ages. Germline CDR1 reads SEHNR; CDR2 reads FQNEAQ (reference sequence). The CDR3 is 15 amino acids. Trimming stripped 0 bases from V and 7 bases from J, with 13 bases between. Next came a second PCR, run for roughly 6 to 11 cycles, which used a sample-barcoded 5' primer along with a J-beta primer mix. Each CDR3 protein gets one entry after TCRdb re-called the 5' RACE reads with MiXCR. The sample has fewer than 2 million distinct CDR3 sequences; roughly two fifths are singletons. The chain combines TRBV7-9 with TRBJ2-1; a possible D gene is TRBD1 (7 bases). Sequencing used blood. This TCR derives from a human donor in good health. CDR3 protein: CASSLAEGARNEQFF. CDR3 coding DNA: TGTGCCAGCAGCTTAGCGGAGGGGGCGCGGAATGAGCAGTTCTTC.